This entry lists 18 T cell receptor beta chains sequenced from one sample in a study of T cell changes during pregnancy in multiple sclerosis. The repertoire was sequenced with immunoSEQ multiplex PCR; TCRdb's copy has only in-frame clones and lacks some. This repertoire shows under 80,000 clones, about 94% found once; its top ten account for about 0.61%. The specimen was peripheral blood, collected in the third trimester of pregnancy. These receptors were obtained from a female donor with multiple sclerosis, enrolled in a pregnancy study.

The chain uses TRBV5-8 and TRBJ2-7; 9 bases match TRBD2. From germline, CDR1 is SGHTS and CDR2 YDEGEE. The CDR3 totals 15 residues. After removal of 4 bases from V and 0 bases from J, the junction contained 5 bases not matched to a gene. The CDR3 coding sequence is TGTGCCAGCAGCGGACTAGCGTCGGGCTCCTACGAGCAGTACTTC. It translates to CASSGLASGSYEQYF.

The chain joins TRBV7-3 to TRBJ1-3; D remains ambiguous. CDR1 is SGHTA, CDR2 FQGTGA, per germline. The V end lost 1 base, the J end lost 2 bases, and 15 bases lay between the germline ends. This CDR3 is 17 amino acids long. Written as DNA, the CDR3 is TGTGCCAGCAGCTTAAGAGGTGGAAATACCGCTGGAAACACCATATATTTT. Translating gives CASSLRGGNTAGNTIYF.

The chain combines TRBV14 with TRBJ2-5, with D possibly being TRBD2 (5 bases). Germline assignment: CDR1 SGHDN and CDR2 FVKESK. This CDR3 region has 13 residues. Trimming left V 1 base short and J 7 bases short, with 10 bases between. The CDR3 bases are TGTGCCAGCAGCCAAGCAGCGGTGGGGACCCAGTACTTC. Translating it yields CASSQAAVGTQYF.

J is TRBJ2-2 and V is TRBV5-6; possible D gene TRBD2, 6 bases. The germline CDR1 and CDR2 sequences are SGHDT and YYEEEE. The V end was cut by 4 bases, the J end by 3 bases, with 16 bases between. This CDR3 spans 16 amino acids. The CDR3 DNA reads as TGTGCCAGCAGCCCGATCGAAGCGGGTTACACCGGGGAGCTGTTTTTT. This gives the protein CASSPIEAGYTGELFF.

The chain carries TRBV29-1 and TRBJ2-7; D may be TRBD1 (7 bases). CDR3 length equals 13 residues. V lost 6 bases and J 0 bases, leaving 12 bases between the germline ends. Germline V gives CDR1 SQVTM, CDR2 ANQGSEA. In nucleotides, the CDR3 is TGCAGCGTGGAGGGACAGTCCTCCTACGAGCAGTACTTC. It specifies CSVEGQSSYEQYF.

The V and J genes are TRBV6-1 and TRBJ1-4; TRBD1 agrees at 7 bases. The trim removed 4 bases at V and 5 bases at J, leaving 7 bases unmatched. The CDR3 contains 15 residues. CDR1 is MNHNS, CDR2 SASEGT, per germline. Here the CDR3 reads CASSAPGQANEKLFF. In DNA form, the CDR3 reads TGTGCCAGCAGTGCCCCTGGACAGGCCAATGAAAAACTGTTTTTT.

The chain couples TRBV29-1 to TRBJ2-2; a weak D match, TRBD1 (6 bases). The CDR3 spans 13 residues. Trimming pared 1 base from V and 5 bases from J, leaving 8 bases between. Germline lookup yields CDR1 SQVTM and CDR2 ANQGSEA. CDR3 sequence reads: CSVEGRGTGELFF. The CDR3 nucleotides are TGCAGCGTTGAAGGAAGGGGGACCGGGGAGCTGTTTTTT.

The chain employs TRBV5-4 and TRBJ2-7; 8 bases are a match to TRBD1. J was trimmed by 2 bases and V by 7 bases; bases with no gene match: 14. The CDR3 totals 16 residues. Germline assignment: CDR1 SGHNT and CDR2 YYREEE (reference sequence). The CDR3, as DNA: TGTGCCAGCGAAGAGACCCCCCGGACAGGGACCTACGAGCAGTACTTC. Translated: CASEETPRTGTYEQYF. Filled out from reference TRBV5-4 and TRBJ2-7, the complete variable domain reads ETGVTQSPTHLIKTRGQQVTLRCSSQSGHNTVSWYQQALGQGPQFIFQYYREEENGRGNFPPRFSGLQFPNYSSELNVNALELDDSALYLCASEETPRTGTYEQYFGPGTRLTVT.

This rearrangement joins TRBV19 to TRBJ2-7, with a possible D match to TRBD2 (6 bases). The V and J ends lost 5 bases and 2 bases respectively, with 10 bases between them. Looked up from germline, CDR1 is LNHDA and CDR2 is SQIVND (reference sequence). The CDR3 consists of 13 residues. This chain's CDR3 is CASSSTSAYEQYF. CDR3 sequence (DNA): TGTGCCAGTAGTTCGACTAGTGCCTACGAGCAGTACTTC.

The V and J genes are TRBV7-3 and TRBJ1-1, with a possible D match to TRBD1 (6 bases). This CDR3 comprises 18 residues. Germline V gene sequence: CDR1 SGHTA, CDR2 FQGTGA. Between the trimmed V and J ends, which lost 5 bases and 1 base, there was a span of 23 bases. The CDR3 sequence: CASSPPAGRGYTNTEAFF. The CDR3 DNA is TGTGCCAGCAGCCCCCCGGCGGGCAGGGGTTATACGAACACTGAAGCTTTCTTT.

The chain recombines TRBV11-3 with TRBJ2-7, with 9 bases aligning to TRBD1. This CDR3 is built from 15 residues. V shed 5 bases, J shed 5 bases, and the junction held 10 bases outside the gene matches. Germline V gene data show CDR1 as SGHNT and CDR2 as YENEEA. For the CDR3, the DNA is TGTGCCAGCAGCGCCCGTGAAACAGGGGGCCACGAGCAGTACTTC. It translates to CASSARETGGHEQYF.

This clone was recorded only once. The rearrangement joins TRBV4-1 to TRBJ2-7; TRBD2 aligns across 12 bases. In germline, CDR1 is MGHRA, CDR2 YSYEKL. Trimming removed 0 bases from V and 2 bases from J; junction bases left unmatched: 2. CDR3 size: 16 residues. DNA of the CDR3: TGCGCCAGCAGCCAAGATCCTAGCGGGGGGGCCTACGAGCAGTACTTC. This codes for CASSQDPSGGAYEQYF.

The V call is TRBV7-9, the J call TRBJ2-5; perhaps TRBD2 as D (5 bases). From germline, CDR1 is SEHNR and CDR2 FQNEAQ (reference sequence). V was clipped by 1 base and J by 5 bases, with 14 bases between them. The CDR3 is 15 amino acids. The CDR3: CASSLGSRRYETQYF. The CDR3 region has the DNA TGTGCCAGCAGCTTAGGTTCCAGGAGGTACGAGACCCAGTACTTC. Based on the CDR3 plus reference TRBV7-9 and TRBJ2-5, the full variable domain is DTGVSQNPRHKITKRGQNVTFRCDPISEHNRLYWYRQTLGQGPEFLTYFQNEAQLEKSRLLSDRFSAERPKGSFSTLEIQRTEQGDSAMYLCASSLGSRRYETQYFGPGTRLLVL.

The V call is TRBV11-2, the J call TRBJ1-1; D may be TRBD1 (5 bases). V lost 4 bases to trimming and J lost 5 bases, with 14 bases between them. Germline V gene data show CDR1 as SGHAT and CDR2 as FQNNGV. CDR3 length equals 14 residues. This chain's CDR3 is CASSSNSGKTEAFF. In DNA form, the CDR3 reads TGTGCCAGCAGCTCAAACTCAGGGAAAACTGAAGCTTTCTTT.

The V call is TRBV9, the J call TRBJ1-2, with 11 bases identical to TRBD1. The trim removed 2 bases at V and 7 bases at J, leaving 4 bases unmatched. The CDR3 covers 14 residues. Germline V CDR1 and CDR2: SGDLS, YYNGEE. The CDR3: CASSVGTGGFGYTF. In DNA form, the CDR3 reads TGTGCCAGCAGCGTCGGGACAGGGGGTTTTGGCTACACCTTC.

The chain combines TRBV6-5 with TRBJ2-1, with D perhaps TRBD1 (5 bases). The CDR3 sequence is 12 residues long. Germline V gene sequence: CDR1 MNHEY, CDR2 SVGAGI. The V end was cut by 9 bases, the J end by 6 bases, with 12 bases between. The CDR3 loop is CASGVRGNEQFF. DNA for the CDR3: TGTGCCAGTGGGGTTAGGGGCAATGAGCAGTTCTTC.

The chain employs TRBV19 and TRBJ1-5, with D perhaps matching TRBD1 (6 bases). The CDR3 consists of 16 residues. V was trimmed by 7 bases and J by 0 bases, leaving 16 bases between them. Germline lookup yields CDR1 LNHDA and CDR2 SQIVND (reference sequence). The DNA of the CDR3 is TGTGCCAGTATGGCCCGAAGACAGGTTAGCAATCAGCCCCAGCATTTT. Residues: CASMARRQVSNQPQHF. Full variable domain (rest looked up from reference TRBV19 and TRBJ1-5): DGGITQSPKYLFRKEGQNVTLSCEQNLNHDAMYWYRQDPGQGLRLIYYSQIVNDFQKGDIAEGYSVSREKKESFPLTVTSAQKNPTAFYLCASMARRQVSNQPQHFGDGTRLSIL.

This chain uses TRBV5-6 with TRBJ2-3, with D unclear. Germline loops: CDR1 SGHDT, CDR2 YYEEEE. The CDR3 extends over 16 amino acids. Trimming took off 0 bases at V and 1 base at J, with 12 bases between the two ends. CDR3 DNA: TGTGCCAGCAGCTTGGGGGTTAGCTATGGCACAGATACGCAGTATTTT. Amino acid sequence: CASSLGVSYGTDTQYF.